A single sample gave rise to the 14 T cell receptor beta chains below, sequenced in a study of blood T cell repertoires in COVID-19. The assay was immunoSEQ multiplex PCR, and TCRdb's table has in-frame clones only and misses some. The sample has about 430,000 clones; about 88% are singletons. What was sequenced was PBMCs or T cells enriched from blood (not recorded which). The receptors here all came from a woman younger than 35 who had been exposed to COVID-19.

The J gene is TRBJ2-7, the V gene TRBV4-1; possibly TRBD2 for D (5 bases). The CDR3 runs 17 residues. Germline lookup yields CDR1 MGHRA and CDR2 YSYEKL. Trimming took off 3 bases at V and 4 bases at J, with 22 bases between the two ends. The CDR3 DNA reads TGCGCCAGCAGCCAGGCAGCATCCGGGATTACTCCTTACGAGCAGTACTTC. As protein: CASSQAASGITPYEQYF.

The chain combines TRBV6-4 with TRBJ2-7; 8 bases are shared with TRBD2. The CDR3 spans 15 residues. CDR1 is MRHNA, CDR2 SNTAGT, per germline. The junction had 6 bases not matched to a gene; V was cut back by 5 bases and J by 0 bases. CDR3 region: CASSKTSASSYEQYF. In DNA form, the CDR3 reads TGTGCCAGCAGTAAGACTAGCGCCAGCTCCTACGAGCAGTACTTC.

The chain joins TRBV11-3 to TRBJ1-6, with 8 bases fitting TRBD1. J was trimmed by 6 bases and V by 7 bases; bases with no gene match: 11. Per the germline V gene, CDR1 is SGHNT and CDR2 is YENEEA. This CDR3 is 16 amino acids long. The CDR3 nucleotides read TGTGCCAGCAACCCGACAGGGGATGCCTTTAATTCACCCCTCCACTTT. It is translated as CASNPTGDAFNSPLHF. Drawing the rest from reference TRBV11-3 and TRBJ1-6, the complete variable domain is EAGVVQSPRYKIIEKKQPVAFWCNPISGHNTLYWYLQNLGQGPELLIRYENEEAVDDSQLPKDRFSAERLKGVDSTLKIQPAELGDSAVYLCASNPTGDAFNSPLHFGNGTRLTVT.

The chain couples TRBV5-5 to TRBJ1-1; TRBD1 aligns across 8 bases. This CDR3 spans 13 amino acids. Unmatched junction bases numbered 4, after V lost 4 bases and J lost 5 bases. Germline values: CDR1 SGHKS, CDR2 YYEKEE (reference sequence). CDR3 bases: TGTGCCAGCAGCATGTGGACAGGGACTGAAGCTTTCTTT. Its translation: CASSMWTGTEAFF.

The J gene is TRBJ2-1, the V gene TRBV7-9; D perhaps matches TRBD2 (6 bases). This CDR3 contains 15 residues. Germline CDR1 reads SEHNR; CDR2 reads FQNEAQ (reference sequence). V gave up 6 bases and J gave up 8 bases, with 20 bases separating them. DNA of the CDR3: TGTGCCAGCAGGAGCACACCCCGGGAGATCTATGAGCAGTTCTTC. It specifies CASRSTPREIYEQFF.

The chain recombines TRBV24-1 with TRBJ1-2; D is unclear. Trimming removed 1 base from V and 3 bases from J, with 8 bases in between. CDR1 is KGHDR and CDR2 is SFDVKD in the germline V gene. This CDR3 spans 14 amino acids. CDR3 protein: CATSDFGRDYGYTF. The DNA for the CDR3 is TGTGCCACCAGTGATTTTGGGAGGGACTATGGCTACACCTTC.

Note on this clone: The sample contains more than one DNA sequence encoding this CDR3. This rearrangement joins TRBV5-1 to TRBJ1-4; D unclear. This CDR3 comprises 14 residues. CDR1 SGHRS and CDR2 YFSETQ come from the germline V gene. Trimming shortened V by 0 bases and J by 4 bases, and 7 bases separated the two germline ends. The CDR3 loop is CASSLDSFNEKLFF. CDR3 nucleotide sequence: TGCGCCAGCAGCTTGGACAGTTTTAATGAAAAACTGTTTTTT.

This clone was seen just once. The chain uses TRBV5-6 and TRBJ2-7; a weak D match, TRBD1 (5 bases). V was cut by 3 bases and J by 4 bases, with 14 bases left in between. Germline-derived CDR1 and CDR2 are SGHDT and YYEEEE. This CDR3 contains 14 residues. The CDR3 protein is CASSSPVTGYEQYF. CDR3 nucleotide sequence: TGTGCCAGCAGCTCCCCCGTTACAGGATACGAGCAGTACTTC.

The chain uses TRBV14 and TRBJ2-1, with D possibly matching TRBD1 (7 bases). V was cut by 4 bases and J by 7 bases, with 14 bases left in between. The CDR3 is 14 amino acids. In germline, CDR1 is SGHDN, CDR2 FVKESK. CDR3 in amino acids: CASSPDREVNEQFF. The DNA of the CDR3 is TGTGCCAGCAGCCCCGACAGGGAGGTAAATGAGCAGTTCTTC.

The chain uses TRBV14 and TRBJ1-5; TRBD1 matches 7 bases. The CDR3 runs to 23 residues. In germline, CDR1 is SGHDN, CDR2 FVKESK. With V trimmed by 1 base and J by 4 bases, 28 bases remained unmatched. The CDR3 region is CASSQVNRLTGSMRLFRNQPQHF. As DNA, the CDR3 is TGTGCCAGCAGCCAAGTCAACCGGTTGACAGGGTCAATGCGCCTGTTTCGGAATCAGCCCCAGCATTTT. Filled out from reference TRBV14 and TRBJ1-5, the complete variable domain reads EAGVTQFPSHSVIEKGQTVTLRCDPISGHDNLYWYRRVMGKEIKFLLHFVKESKQDESGMPNNRFLAERTGGTYSTLKVQPAELEDSGVYFCASSQVNRLTGSMRLFRNQPQHFGDGTRLSIL.

The rearrangement links TRBV19 to TRBJ2-1; D perhaps matches TRBD1 (5 bases). The CDR3 sequence is 15 residues long. From germline, CDR1 is LNHDA and CDR2 SQIVND (reference sequence). The ends were cut back, 7 bases at V and 0 bases at J, with 13 bases in the middle. DNA for the CDR3: TGTGCCAGTACCATGGGGCAGCGCTCCTACAATGAGCAGTTCTTC. Amino acids: CASTMGQRSYNEQFF. Drawing the rest from reference TRBV19 and TRBJ2-1, the complete variable domain is DGGITQSPKYLFRKEGQNVTLSCEQNLNHDAMYWYRQDPGQGLRLIYYSQIVNDFQKGDIAEGYSVSREKKESFPLTVTSAQKNPTAFYLCASTMGQRSYNEQFFGPGTRLTVL.

V gene TRBV4-1 combines with J gene TRBJ2-3, with 9 bases that match TRBD2. This CDR3 has 15 amino acids. After removal of 3 bases from V and 0 bases from J, the junction contained 1 base not matched to a gene. Germline V gene data show CDR1 as MGHRA and CDR2 as YSYEKL. CDR3: CASSQGLASTDTQYF. CDR3 DNA: TGCGCCAGCAGCCAGGGACTAGCTAGCACAGATACGCAGTATTTT.

This rearrangement joins TRBV10-2 to TRBJ1-2, with a weak D call TRBD1 (5 bases). CDR3 size: 14 residues. Germline assignment: CDR1 WSHSY and CDR2 SAAADI. Trimming left V 2 bases short and J 8 bases short, with 15 bases between. For the CDR3, the DNA is TGCGCCAGCAGTGAGCTGGGGGATGCGGGGGGCTACACCTTC. Protein: CASSELGDAGGYTF.

This chain links TRBV4-1 with TRBJ1-2, with TRBD1 matching over 7 bases. This CDR3 is 19 amino acids long. Germline V gives CDR1 MGHRA, CDR2 YSYEKL. V was clipped by 0 bases and J by 2 bases; unmatched bases: 15. CDR3 protein: CASSQDQGGSGRKNYGYTF. CDR3 DNA: TGCGCCAGCAGCCAAGATCAGGGGGGTTCGGGGAGGAAAAACTATGGCTACACCTTC.